This TCR beta chain was found in a study of graft-versus-host responses after intestinal transplantation. Overall study context: Among the recipients, transplants were multivisceral, liver-intestinal, or isolated intestinal. Once they had received anti-thymocyte globulin induction, all recipients took tacrolimus and steroids for three to four years.

This CDR3 is 15 amino acids long. Germline loops: CDR1 SSHAT, CDR2 FNYEAQ (reference sequence). Assay used: immunoSEQ multiplex PCR; TCRdb lists only in-frame clones, some missing. This table holds 80,000 to 95,000 clones, around 90% found once. Concerning this clone: Its antigen is as yet unknown. At one end the junction does not follow the germline gene, possibly because of a read error.

This sample comprised unstimulated CD4+ T cells sorted from spleen or lymph node cells, obtained before transplant. The chain joins TRBV7-7 to TRBJ2-1, with a possible D match to TRBD1 (6 bases). The clonotype originates from a human donor who was the organ donor for an intestinal transplant. CDR3 sequence reads: CASSLGQGSYNEQFF. CDR3 sequence (DNA): TGTGCTAGCAGCTTAGGGCAGGGGTCCTACAATGAGCAGTTCTTC.